This T cell receptor (beta chain) was obtained from a study of blood T cell repertoires in COVID-19. As for the study in general: Samples of COVID-19 (acute and convalescent) were obtained from the United States, Italy and Spain. PBMCs, B-cell-depleted T cells, or T cells provided the cDNA or gDNA that made up the material.

The authors' processing: The assay estimated nucleated cells by amplifying reference gene primers. Using immunoSEQ multiplex PCR, the repertoire was profiled, and TCRdb retains in-frame clones only, with some absent. V and J calls and clone size are those listed in that table; D and trimming were worked out from the DNA. The table has some 150,000 clones, approximately 80% seen once; the top ten hold 9% to 13%. Per the germline V gene, CDR1 is SGHRS and CDR2 is YFSETQ. The CDR3 runs 15 residues. V was pared by 3 bases and J by 4 bases, with 5 bases of the junction left unmatched. This clone has a count of ten or more. Seattle-derived patients entered the study during active infection and were followed longitudinally.

The TCR sequence derives from a woman in her sixties or seventies with COVID-19, enrolled during active disease. The material sequenced was peripheral blood. The chain recombines TRBV5-1 with TRBJ2-3; 10 bases are a match to TRBD1. The CDR3, as DNA: TGCGCCAGCAGCTCGCCGACAGGGGGCGCAGATACGCAGTATTTT. This gives the protein CASSSPTGGADTQYF.